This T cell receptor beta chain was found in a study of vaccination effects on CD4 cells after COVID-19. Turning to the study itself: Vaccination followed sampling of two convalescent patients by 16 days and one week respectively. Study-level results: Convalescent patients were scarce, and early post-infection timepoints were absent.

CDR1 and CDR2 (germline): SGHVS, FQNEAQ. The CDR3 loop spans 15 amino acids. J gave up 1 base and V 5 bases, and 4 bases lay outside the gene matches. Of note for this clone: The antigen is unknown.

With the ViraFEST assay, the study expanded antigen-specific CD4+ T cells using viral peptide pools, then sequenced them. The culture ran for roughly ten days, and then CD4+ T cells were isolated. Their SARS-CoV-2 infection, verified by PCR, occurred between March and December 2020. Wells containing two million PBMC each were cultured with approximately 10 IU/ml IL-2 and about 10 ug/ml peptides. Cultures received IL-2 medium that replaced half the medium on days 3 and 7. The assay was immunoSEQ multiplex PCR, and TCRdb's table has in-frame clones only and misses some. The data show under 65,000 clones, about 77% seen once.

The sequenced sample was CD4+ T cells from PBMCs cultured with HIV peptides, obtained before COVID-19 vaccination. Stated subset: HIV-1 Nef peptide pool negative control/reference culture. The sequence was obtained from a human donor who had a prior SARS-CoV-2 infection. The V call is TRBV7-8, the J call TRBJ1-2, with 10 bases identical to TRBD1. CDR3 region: CASSPDRGLNYGYTF. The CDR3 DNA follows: TGTGCCAGCAGCCCCGACAGGGGGCTTAACTATGGCTACACCTTC.